The clone carrying this TCR beta chain was seen just once. TCRdb's copy holds only in-frame clones and misses some; the assay was immunoSEQ multiplex PCR. The sample contains around 2.1 million clones, 93% of which appear only once. The data were taken from a study of shared clonotypes between healthy human individuals. CD45RO-negative cells were positively selected for CCR7, leaving out terminally differentiated effector memory CD45RA+ cells. Germline-derived CDR1 and CDR2 are SGHAT and FQNNGV. The length of the CDR3 is 16 residues. The germline V and J ends were trimmed by 5 bases and 2 bases, with 16 bases remaining between them.

The specimen sequenced was naive CD8+ T cells from PBMCs. The receptor was derived from a man aged 18-30 years in good health. Some clones in this sample may be carry-over from other donors' samples. The chain links TRBV11-2 to TRBJ2-1, with D tentatively TRBD2 (6 bases). The CDR3 DNA is TGTGCCAGCAGCCCAAGCCCGGGAGCCACCTACAATGAGCAGTTCTTC. Its translation is CASSPSPGATYNEQFF.